A selection of T cell receptor beta chains follows, all from one sample in a study of T-cell memory formation after mild COVID-19. TCRdb recomputed calls from the 5' RACE reads with MiXCR, one row per CDR3 protein. The sample lists around 500,000 distinct CDR3 sequences; around a sixth were seen once. Sequencing input: PBMCs or a T cell subset sorted from them (not recorded which). The receptors stem from an adult woman who had mild COVID-19 (a few samples of this study predate the infection). Cell type and time point are not known. Each CDR3 is given with its conserved first and last residue. A D gene is named only where the DNA matches it firmly. A clone size is listed for some rows: how often the clone was seen (once, few, many), or a class if it is expanded.

clone_size j_call d_call v_call cdr3_nt cdr3_aa
few TRBJ2-6 TRBD2 TRBV7-2 TGTGCCAGCAGCGCCATCACCCTTCTAGCGGGAGCTGGGGCCAACGTCCTGACTTTC CASSAITLLAGAGANVLTF
NA TRBJ2-5 NA TRBV20-1 TGCAGTGCCCCGGGACTAGAGACCCAGTACTTC CSAPGLETQYF
few TRBJ1-5 TRBD1 TRBV5-1 TGCGCCAGCAGCCCGGGACAGGGAGGGGGTCAGCCCCAGCATTTT CASSPGQGGGQPQHF
NA TRBJ2-3 NA TRBV7-3 TGTGCCAGCAGCCTTACTGGCCCTAGCACAGATACGCAGTATTTT CASSLTGPSTDTQYF
many TRBJ2-7 NA TRBV5-1 TGCGCCAGCAGCCCAGGCGACAGTTTCTACGAGCAGTACTTC CASSPGDSFYEQYF
NA TRBJ2-2 TRBD2 TRBV12-3/TRBV12-4 TGTGCCAGCAGTCCGCTACCGTGGGGGGGTCAAACCGGGGAGCTGTTTTTT CASSPLPWGGQTGELFF
few TRBJ2-1 NA TRBV6-2/TRBV6-3 TGTGCCAGCAGTCCCTCCCCTCGCGGACCTTACAATGAGCAGTTCTTC CASSPSPRGPYNEQFF
few TRBJ1-5 TRBD1 TRBV4-2 TGTGCCAGCAGCCAGGGACAGGCGGATCAGCCCCAGCATTTT CASSQGQADQPQHF
few TRBJ2-7 NA TRBV12-3/TRBV12-4 TGTGCCAGCAGTTTACCGGGGCTCACCTACGAGCAGTACTTC CASSLPGLTYEQYF
few TRBJ2-1 TRBD2 TRBV12-3/TRBV12-4 TGTGCCAGCAAGAGCCGCCGACTAGCGGGAGAGCAGTTCTTC CASKSRRLAGEQFF
few TRBJ1-2 TRBD1 TRBV20-1 TGCAGTGCGGAACAAAGACAGGGGGGCTTCTATAACTATGGCTACACCTTC CSAEQRQGGFYNYGYTF
NA TRBJ1-1 NA TRBV9 TGTGCCAGCAGCGTAGATGTGAACACTGAAGCTTTCTTT CASSVDVNTEAFF
NA TRBJ2-3 TRBD2 TRBV10-3 TGTGCCATCAGTGAGTACCCCACTAGCGGTACAGATACGCAGTATTTT CAISEYPTSGTDTQYF
few TRBJ1-2 NA TRBV4-2 TGTGCCAGCACCCCTCAGAGCGAGCCGAACTATGGCTACACCTTC CASTPQSEPNYGYTF
few TRBJ2-7 NA TRBV21-1 TGTGCCAGCCGCACCGAGGCCAGTAGTAGCGCCCACGAGCAGTACTTC CASRTEASSSAHEQYF
many TRBJ2-7 NA TRBV2 TGTGCCAGCAGTGAAGCCTACGAGCAGTACTTC CASSEAYEQYF
few TRBJ2-1 NA TRBV29-1 TGCAGCGTTCGAGTGGGTTCGCAGTTCTTC CSVRVGSQFF
NA TRBJ2-7 NA TRBV29-1 TGCAGCGTTGAAGATGGGACGGCCGCTTCCTACGAGCAGTACTTC CSVEDGTAASYEQYF
NA TRBJ1-5 NA TRBV20-1 TGCAGTGCAACGGGACCTAATCAGCCCCAGCATTTT CSATGPNQPQHF
NA TRBJ2-7 NA TRBV6-5 TGTGCCAGCAGTTACTCCCTAGGGTCCCACGAGCAGTACTTC CASSYSLGSHEQYF
NA TRBJ2-7 NA TRBV5-5 TGTGCCAGCAGCTTGTGGGGCAGCCTTAGCTCCTACGAGCAGTACTTC CASSLWGSLSSYEQYF
NA TRBJ2-7 NA TRBV27 TGTGCCAGCAGTTTACTAACGGACTCCTACGAGCAGTACTTC CASSLLTDSYEQYF
few TRBJ2-3 NA TRBV12-3/TRBV12-4 TGTGCCAGCACCCCCCGCAGCGGGTTTTCCCCAGATACGCAGTATTTT CASTPRSGFSPDTQYF
few TRBJ2-3 TRBD2 TRBV29-1 TGCAGCACCCAGACTAGCGGAGCTTACACAGATACGCAGTATTTT CSTQTSGAYTDTQYF
many TRBJ2-2 NA TRBV29-1 TGCAGCGTTGAAGATCTCCGGGGGTCCGGGGAGCTGTTTTTT CSVEDLRGSGELFF
few TRBJ1-1 NA TRBV20-1 TGCAGTGCTTTCCAGGGAGCATCCATGAACACTGAAGCTTTCTTT CSAFQGASMNTEAFF
NA TRBJ1-1 NA TRBV12-3/TRBV12-4 TGTGCCAGCAGCCCCCCCGGGGGGAACACTGAAGCTTTCTTT CASSPPGGNTEAFF
NA TRBJ2-7 NA TRBV27 TGTGCCAGCAGCGGCGAGGGCTCGGGGTTCGGCGAGCAGTACTTC CASSGEGSGFGEQYF
few TRBJ2-5 NA TRBV6-1 TGTGCCAGCAGTGAGATCTCCCAAGAGACCCAGTACTTC CASSEISQETQYF
NA TRBJ2-3 NA TRBV4-2 TGTGCCAGCAGCCAAGTGACTAGTCTCGATACGCAGTATTTT CASSQVTSLDTQYF
NA TRBJ2-1 TRBD2 TRBV19 TGTGCCAGTGGGAGCGGGGGAAATGAGCAGTTCTTC CASGSGGNEQFF
many TRBJ2-2 TRBD2 TRBV5-1 TGCGCCAGCAGCCTCCCAGCGGGATATGACACCGGGGAGCTGTTTTTT CASSLPAGYDTGELFF
NA TRBJ1-4 TRBD1 TRBV5-5 TGTGCCAGCAGCCCCTTGGCAGGGGGTATTACTAATGAAAAACTGTTTTTT CASSPLAGGITNEKLFF
NA TRBJ2-4 TRBD1 TRBV4-1 TGCGCCAGCAGCCAAACCCACAGGGGATTAGCAGCCAAAAACATTCAGTACTTC CASSQTHRGLAAKNIQYF
few TRBJ2-4 NA TRBV20-1 TGCAGTGCTAAGGCCGGGGGCCGGGGCGGCATTCAGTACTTC CSAKAGGRGGIQYF
NA TRBJ2-5 NA TRBV7-2 TGTGCCAGCAGCTTATACAGGCAGGAGACCCAGTACTTC CASSLYRQETQYF
NA TRBJ2-1 NA TRBV3-1 TGTGCCAGCAGCCAAGATAGGCTTATCTCCTACAATGAGCAGTTCTTC CASSQDRLISYNEQFF
NA TRBJ2-6 NA TRBV6-2/TRBV6-3 TGTGCCAGCAGTTATAACCTGGCTGGGGCCAACGTCCTGACTTTC CASSYNLAGANVLTF
NA TRBJ2-7 TRBD2 TRBV19 TGTGCCAGTAGTCCCTCCGGACTAGCGGGAGGGGGAGAGCAGTACTTC CASSPSGLAGGGEQYF
few TRBJ2-2 NA TRBV3-1 TGTGCCAGCAGCCAAGCACCCGGGGACACCTACACCGGGGAGCTGTTTTTT CASSQAPGDTYTGELFF
NA TRBJ1-4 TRBD1 TRBV23-1 TGCGCCAGCAGTCACCCCCTCCGACGGGGACAGGGGGAAAAACTGTTTTTT CASSHPLRRGQGEKLFF
few TRBJ2-7 NA TRBV12-3/TRBV12-4 TGTGCCAGCAGTTTTGACAGTCAGGATAGGAGCTCCTACGAGCAGTACTTC CASSFDSQDRSSYEQYF
NA TRBJ2-7 NA TRBV4-1 TGCGCCAGCAGCCAAGGAAGGGCCACGGGGTTAAGCTACGAGAAGTACTTC CASSQGRATGLSYEKYF
few TRBJ2-7 NA TRBV15 TGTGCCACCAGCAGAGAACACGGCTCCTACGAGCAGTACTTC CATSREHGSYEQYF
few TRBJ2-3 NA TRBV7-9 TGTGCCAGCAGACCAGGGATGACAGATACGCAGTATTTT CASRPGMTDTQYF
few TRBJ2-7 TRBD2 TRBV7-8 TGTGCCAGCAGCCACAACGACCGACTAGCGGGGGAGAAGAGGGGCAAATACGAGCAGTACTTC CASSHNDRLAGEKRGKYEQYF
few TRBJ2-7 NA TRBV19 TGTGCCAGTAGTATTGGTCCGGCAGGGGACTACGAGCAGTACTTC CASSIGPAGDYEQYF
NA TRBJ2-1 NA TRBV5-1 TGCGCCAGCAGCGAGGGGGACAATGAGCAGTTCTTC CASSEGDNEQFF
few TRBJ2-1 NA TRBV19 TGTGCCAGTAGTATAGATCAGAGAGGACATGAGCAGTTCTTC CASSIDQRGHEQFF
many TRBJ1-4 TRBD1 TRBV12-3/TRBV12-4 TGTGCCAGCAGTTTAGGGTTGGGACAGGGAAGAAAACTGTTTTTT CASSLGLGQGRKLFF
NA TRBJ1-5 NA TRBV30 TGTGCCTGGAGTGTCGGGGGTCATAGCAATCAGCCCCAGCATTTT CAWSVGGHSNQPQHF
few TRBJ1-1 TRBD1 TRBV7-9 TGTGCCAGCAGCTTCGGACAGGTTGAAGCTTTCTTT CASSFGQVEAFF
NA TRBJ2-1 TRBD2 TRBV12-3/TRBV12-4 TGTGCCAGCAGTCTTTTGGCGGGAGGGCCGCTTAATGAGCAGTTCTTC CASSLLAGGPLNEQFF
NA TRBJ1-1 TRBD1 TRBV29-1 TGCAGCGTTACCGACAGGGTGAAAACTGAAGCTTTCTTT CSVTDRVKTEAFF
NA TRBJ1-1 TRBD1 TRBV19 TGTGCCAGTAGTAGGTCGGGACAGCTAAACACTGAAGCTTTCTTT CASSRSGQLNTEAFF
NA TRBJ2-5 NA TRBV24-1 TGTGCCACCAGTGACGGGAGCCAAGAGACCCAGTACTTC CATSDGSQETQYF
NA TRBJ2-1 NA TRBV14 TGTGCCAGCAGACCTAGAGGACCCAACAATGAGCAGTTCTTC CASRPRGPNNEQFF
NA TRBJ1-1 NA TRBV29-1 TGCAGCGCAACGGCGACAGGGAACACTGAAGCTTTCTTT CSATATGNTEAFF
NA TRBJ2-1 TRBD2 TRBV7-6 TGTGCCAGCAGCCCACGACTAGCGGGAAACAATGAGCAGTTCTTC CASSPRLAGNNEQFF